These T cell receptor beta chains were read from a single sample in a study of CD8+CD57+ T cells in acquired aplastic anemia. MiXCR, run by TCRdb on the reads, gives a single entry per CDR3 protein. This repertoire shows some 190,000 distinct CDR3 sequences, 40% to 50% found once; its top ten account for 2.9%. The material sequenced was sorted CD4+, CD8+, or CD8+CD57+ T cells (not recorded which) from PBMCs. These receptor sequences come from a human donor in good health. CDR3s include the opening cysteine and the closing phenylalanine or tryptophan. D genes are given only for firm matches. Clone size is not always given. Where it is, it says once, few, many or a class for expanded clones.

V	size	J	D	DNA	CDR3
TRBV18	-	TRBJ2-7	TRBD2	TGTGCCAGCTCACCGAGCGGGACTAGCGGGAGCGAGCAGTACTTC	CASSPSGTSGSEQYF
TRBV7-2	-	TRBJ2-5	-	TGTGCCAGCAGCCTCCCGTTTTCAGAGACCCAGTACTTC	CASSLPFSETQYF
TRBV20-1	-	TRBJ2-4	TRBD1	TGCAGTGCTCTATCCGGACAGGCCATTCAGTACTTC	CSALSGQAIQYF
TRBV28	few	TRBJ2-7	TRBD2	TGTGCCAGCAGCCATACTAGCGGGAGTCTTTACGAGCAGTACTTC	CASSHTSGSLYEQYF
TRBV7-9	many	TRBJ2-7	TRBD1	TGTGCCAGCAGCTTAGTGATTGGGACAGGGGCGAACTACGAGCAGTACTTC	CASSLVIGTGANYEQYF
TRBV7-6	-	TRBJ2-7	TRBD2	TGTGCCAGCAGCCGGGGGACTAGCGGGGAATCCTACGAGCAGTACTTC	CASSRGTSGESYEQYF
TRBV19	-	TRBJ1-4	-	TGTGCCAGTAGTTGGGACCTAATGTTTGGCAATGAAAAACTGTTTTTT	CASSWDLMFGNEKLFF
TRBV20-1	-	TRBJ2-7	-	TGCAGTGCCCAAGAAGACGGGGTCGGTGGGCAGTACTTC	CSAQEDGVGGQYF
TRBV7-2	many	TRBJ2-3	-	TGTGCCAGCACCACGACGGTCGGGACGGATATTAGGTATTTT	CASTTTVGTDIRYF
TRBV20-1	-	TRBJ2-3	-	TGCAGTGCTACTACTTTCACAGATACGCAGTATTTT	CSATTFTDTQYF
TRBV20-1	few	TRBJ1-6	-	TGCAGTGCTTATATGGACCATAATTCACCCCTCCACTTT	CSAYMDHNSPLHF
TRBV19	many	TRBJ2-7	TRBD2	TGTGCCAGTAGGTCTAGCGGGAGCTACGAGCAGTACTTC	CASRSSGSYEQYF
TRBV10-3	-	TRBJ2-3	TRBD2	TGTGCCATCAGTGACCCCCAAGGACTAGGTGCAGATACGCAGTATTTT	CAISDPQGLGADTQYF
TRBV24-1	-	TRBJ2-3	-	TGTGCCACCAGTGACCCTCCTAGCGGAGGGGGTACAGATACGCAGTATTTT	CATSDPPSGGGTDTQYF
TRBV5-4	-	TRBJ2-7	-	TGTGCCAGCAGCTTGGCCCCTAACGTCTACGAGCAGTACTTC	CASSLAPNVYEQYF
TRBV5-4	-	TRBJ1-2	-	TGTGCCAGCAGCCCCTGGCGGAGGGGAAACTATGGCTACACCTTC	CASSPWRRGNYGYTF
TRBV15	-	TRBJ2-1	TRBD1	TGTTCCACCGGACAGGGGGTCCCGTTCTTC	CSTGQGVPFF
TRBV5-4	many	TRBJ2-1	-	TGTGCCAGCAGCTTAGGCAATGAGCAGTTCTTC	CASSLGNEQFF
TRBV20-1	many	TRBJ2-1	-	TGCAGTGCTAGATCCCAAACAGGAATTCGACACGCGGAGCAGTTCTTC	CSARSQTGIRHAEQFF
TRBV12-3/TRBV12-4	-	TRBJ1-5	-	TGTGCCAGCAGTTCAAGACACGGGCCCCTAAGCAATCAGCCCCAGCATTTT	CASSSRHGPLSNQPQHF